The 17 T cell receptor beta chains in this list originate from one sample, sequenced in a study of shared clonotypes between healthy human individuals. Here immunoSEQ multiplex PCR was the method, and the copy in TCRdb shows in-frame clones only, minus some. Among some 1.1 million clones, roughly 80% were seen once, and the ten largest hold more than 0.85%. The source material was memory CD4+ T cells from PBMCs. Stated subset: CD45RA-negative fraction. These receptors originate from a man between 18 and 35 years old in good health. Some clones in this sample may be carry-over from other donors' samples.

The chain has TRBV27 and TRBJ2-3; a possible D gene is TRBD2 (5 bases). The ends were cut back, 5 bases at V and 5 bases at J, with 14 bases in the middle. Germline V gene sequence: CDR1 MNHEY, CDR2 SMNVEV (reference sequence). The CDR3 totals 14 residues. The CDR3 here is CASSLTELVDTQYF. The CDR3 region has the DNA TGTGCCAGCAGTCTCACGGAACTAGTAGATACGCAGTATTTT.

The chain carries TRBV15 and TRBJ1-3, with a possible D match to TRBD1 (5 bases). Germline V gene sequence: CDR1 LNHNV, CDR2 YYDKDF (reference sequence). This CDR3 has 18 residues. V was shortened by 1 base and J by 1 base, with 17 bases between the two germline ends. CDR3 protein: CATSRAREGKRSGNTIYF. The CDR3, as DNA: TGTGCCACCAGCAGAGCCCGAGAGGGGAAGAGGTCTGGAAACACCATATATTTT.

This rearrangement joins TRBV4-1 to TRBJ2-3; a possible D gene is TRBD2 (5 bases). The CDR3 runs to 15 residues. V was trimmed by 3 bases and J by 5 bases, leaving 15 bases between them. Germline values: CDR1 MGHRA, CDR2 YSYEKL. CDR3 DNA sequence: TGCGCCAGCAGCCAGGGTATTCTAGCTGTAGATACGCAGTATTTT. Translated: CASSQGILAVDTQYF.

The chain is built from TRBV6-7 and TRBJ1-2; 7 nucleotides align to TRBD1. TRBV6-7 is given ORF status, its function remaining uncertain. V shed 5 bases and J 0 bases; nucleotides not matched to a gene: 12. The CDR3 sequence is 17 residues long. Here the CDR3 reads CASSHVPGQPTNYGYTF. The CDR3 DNA follows: TGTGCCAGCAGTCACGTACCGGGACAGCCCACTAACTATGGCTACACCTTC.

Here the CDR3 reads CASSSRWDRGGEAFF. The DNA of the CDR3 is TGTGCCAGCAGCTCCAGATGGGACAGAGGGGGAGAAGCTTTCTTT. The genes are TRBV7-9 and TRBJ1-1; 7 bases are shared with TRBD1. From germline, CDR1 is SEHNR and CDR2 FQNEAQ (reference sequence). There are 15 residues in the CDR3. V shed 4 bases, J shed 8 bases, and the junction held 13 bases outside the gene matches. Full variable domain (rest looked up from reference TRBV7-9 and TRBJ1-1): DTGVSQNPRHKITKRGQNVTFRCDPISEHNRLYWYRQTLGQGPEFLTYFQNEAQLEKSRLLSDRFSAERPKGSFSTLEIQRTEQGDSAMYLCASSSRWDRGGEAFFGQGTRLTVV.

V gene TRBV9 combines with J gene TRBJ2-5, with 11 bases aligning to TRBD2. This CDR3 has 17 residues. The V and J ends lost 3 bases and 2 bases, in that order; junction bases with no gene match: 9. Germline CDR1 and CDR2: SGDLS and YYNGEE. The CDR3 is CASSASIAGGAQETQYF. The CDR3 bases are TGTGCCAGCAGCGCGTCGATAGCGGGAGGGGCGCAAGAGACCCAGTACTTC.

This clone turned up a few times. This chain joins TRBV10-3 and TRBJ1-5; TRBD1 aligns across 8 bases. The CDR3 runs to 13 residues. V was clipped by 6 bases and J by 4 bases; unmatched bases: 2. CDR1 ENHRY and CDR2 SYGVKD come from the germline V gene. The CDR3 protein is CAIRDRDNQPQHF. As DNA, the CDR3 is TGTGCCATCAGGGACAGGGATAATCAGCCCCAGCATTTT.

Remarks on this clone: The same CDR3 is also encoded by other DNA sequences in this sample. The chain is built from TRBV18 and TRBJ1-1; D gene unclear. V was trimmed by 1 base and J by 3 bases, leaving 6 bases between them. The CDR3 is 13 amino acids. Germline-derived CDR1 and CDR2 are KGHSH and LQKENI. As DNA, the CDR3 is TGTGCCAGCTCACCACAAAGGGACACTGAAGCTTTCTTT. Its translation is CASSPQRDTEAFF.

The chain has TRBV28 and TRBJ2-7; weak D call: TRBD2 (6 bases). The CDR3 totals 13 residues. V lost 2 bases and J lost 12, with 17 bases in between. Per the germline V gene, CDR1 is MDHEN and CDR2 is SYDVKM. The CDR3 DNA sequence: TGTGCCAGCAGTTTACCCAATGTGGCGGGGTGGTACTTC. It translates to CASSLPNVAGWYF.

This clone has only one observation. The chain employs TRBV5-1 and TRBJ2-5; 9 bases agree with TRBD2. V lost 0 bases to trimming and J lost 1 base; unmatched junction nucleotides: 4. The CDR3 runs to 16 residues. Looked up from germline, CDR1 is SGHRS and CDR2 is YFSETQ. DNA of the CDR3: TGCGCCAGCAGCTTGGACGGCGGGAGGGCCCAAGAGACCCAGTACTTC. This sequence encodes CASSLDGGRAQETQYF.

The chain employs TRBV6-5 and TRBJ2-5; tentative D call: TRBD2 (6 bases). CDR1 and CDR2 (germline): MNHEY, SVGAGI. This CDR3 is built from 14 residues. V shed 6 bases and J shed 0 bases, with 11 bases lying between them. The CDR3 DNA is TGTGCCAGCAGACCCTGGGGGGACCAAGAGACCCAGTACTTC. The encoded protein is CASRPWGDQETQYF.

The V gene is TRBV7-9, the J gene TRBJ2-3; TRBD2 agrees at 8 bases. Per the germline V gene, CDR1 is SEHNR and CDR2 is FQNEAQ (reference sequence). CDR3 length: 17 residues. V lost 1 base, J lost 0 bases, and 6 bases stayed unmatched. Here the CDR3 DNA reads TGTGCCAGCAGCTTAGGGTTGACTAGCGCTAGCACAGATACGCAGTATTTT. Its translation is CASSLGLTSASTDTQYF.

For this clone: A much larger clone lies a single base off, so this may be a read error. This chain uses TRBV30 with TRBJ2-7; 7 nucleotides align to TRBD1. Germline V CDR1 and CDR2: GTSNPN, SVGIG (reference sequence). The CDR3 has 12 amino acids. CDR3 sequence reads: CVWSINRGEQYF. CDR3 nucleotides: TGTGTCTGGAGTATTAACAGGGGCGAGCAGTACTTC.

The chain employs TRBV6-6 and TRBJ2-7; TRBD1 is a possible D gene (6 bases). Germline V gives CDR1 MNHNY, CDR2 SVGAGI (reference sequence). The CDR3 is 15 amino acids. V dropped 2 bases and J dropped 0 bases, with 11 bases sitting between them. The CDR3 region is CASSYAGQFSYEQYF. The CDR3 nucleotides are TGTGCCAGCAGTTACGCCGGACAGTTCTCCTACGAGCAGTACTTC.

The gene calls are TRBV4-3 and TRBJ2-3; perhaps D is TRBD1 or TRBD2 (6 bases each). V gave up 3 bases and J gave up 5 bases, with 24 bases separating them. Germline V lookup: CDR1 LGHNA, CDR2 YSLEER. CDR3 length: 18 residues. The CDR3 nucleotides read TGCGCCAGCAGCCAGAGAACCGGGGCCGGGGGCGCGTTAGATACGCAGTATTTT. The encoded protein is CASSQRTGAGGALDTQYF.

The CDR3 sequence: CASSLLSRGANTEAFF. The CDR3 DNA follows: TGTGCCAGCAGTTTATTGAGCAGGGGGGCCAACACTGAAGCTTTCTTT. This chain uses TRBV28 with TRBJ1-1; 7 bases agree with TRBD1. Germline V lookup: CDR1 MDHEN, CDR2 SYDVKM. V lost 1 base, J lost 2 bases, and 7 bases stayed unmatched. The CDR3 runs to 16 residues.

This clone turned up a few times. The genes are TRBV7-2 and TRBJ2-2, with unresolved D. Germline lookup yields CDR1 SGHTA and CDR2 FQGNSA. The length of the CDR3 is 15 residues. The ends were cut back, 1 base at V and 0 bases at J, with 6 bases in the middle. CDR3 residues: CASSLGRTNTGELFF. The CDR3 coding sequence is TGTGCCAGCAGCTTAGGCAGGACGAACACCGGGGAGCTGTTTTTT.